The T cell receptor beta chain described here comes from a study of T-cell reconstitution after alpha-beta-depleted transplantation in children. Unique molecular identifiers were incorporated when the TCRbeta library was constructed. TCRdb redid the calling of the PCR reads with MiXCR, one entry per CDR3 protein. The sample includes around 130,000 distinct CDR3 sequences, about 9.5% of them seen just once. V dropped 4 bases and J dropped 7 bases, with 7 bases sitting between them. In germline, CDR1 is MNHNY, CDR2 SVGAGI (reference sequence). The CDR3 loop spans 11 amino acids. Overall study results and limits: The study reportedly traced alpha-beta T cells about two months after transplant to several hundred expanded graft clones. TCRbeta diversity was high at day 60 in some patients (a result of surviving recipient T cells and thymic progenitors). T-cell numbers and diversity, one year after transplant, stemmed largely from T cells that were newly produced.

This clonotype has just a few counts. The antigen remains undetermined. The sample consisted of PBMCs, mostly from graft donor cells, taken 180 days after TCRalphabeta/CD19-depleted stem cell transplant. This chain connects TRBV6-6 to TRBJ2-5, with D perhaps TRBD2 (5 bases). The origin of this receptor is a girl less than two years old who had a stem cell transplant for combined immunodeficiency, so the T cells may come from the graft donor. Here the CDR3 reads CASSSGGTQYF. CDR3 bases: TGTGCCAGCAGTTCCGGAGGGACCCAGTACTTC.